This T cell receptor (beta chain) was retrieved from a study of blood T cells in healthy people across ages. The trim removed 3 bases at V and 1 base at J, leaving 7 bases unmatched. Germline V gene sequence: CDR1 SEHNR, CDR2 FQNEAQ (reference sequence). This CDR3 is 17 amino acids long. Study-level findings and limits: Per million T cells, TCR beta diversity dropped about linearly as age rose.

The authors ran a second PCR of roughly 6 to 12 cycles using a sample-barcoded 5' primer and a J-beta primer mix. TCRdb redid the calling of the 5' RACE reads with MiXCR, one entry per CDR3 protein. The sample lists some 850,000 distinct CDR3 sequences; around 24% were seen once. With regard to this clonotype: Its antigen is currently unknown.

Donors gave about 9.3 milliliters of peripheral blood apiece. These same data were also listed under a study on T cells of mothers and their children. That work states: Study donors consisted of three healthy Caucasian mothers and their six children. During the second PCR, the M1S primer introduced sample barcodes along with 2-4 random nucleotides.

The rearrangement joins TRBV7-9 to TRBJ2-4; 9 bases line up with TRBD1. This receptor was identified in a boy aged 5-17 years in good health. Source material: blood. The DNA for the CDR3 is TGTGCCAGCAGCTTGACCGGGACAGGGAGGGCCAAAAACATTCAGTACTTC. The encoded protein is CASSLTGTGRAKNIQYF.